These T cell receptor beta chains were read from a single sample in a study of T cell responses to AZD1222 COVID-19 vaccine. Sequencing was performed with immunoSEQ multiplex PCR; in TCRdb, only in-frame clones are kept and a portion is missing. The data show over 120,000 clones, with 93% seen just once and approximately 12% held by the top ten. The sample here was peripheral blood, taken after recovery from COVID-19. All receptors come from an adult who had recovered from COVID-19. CDR3s include the opening cysteine and the closing phenylalanine or tryptophan. The order of the fields is CDR3 protein, CDR3 DNA, J gene, clone size, D gene, V gene. The D gene is left open where the match is weak. Clone size is shown for a subset of rows, as once, few, many or a class of expanded clone.

CASSWDRVREGSTDTQYF TGCGCCAGCAGCTGGGACAGGGTGAGGGAAGGATCCACAGATACGCAGTATTTT TRBJ2-3 . TRBD1 TRBV5-1
CASSAGTSGNNEQFF TGTGCCAGCAGCGCCGGGACTAGCGGGAATAATGAGCAGTTCTTC TRBJ2-1 . TRBD2 TRBV28
CASRPRPRAPIPYEQYF TGTGCCAGCAGGCCTAGGCCCCGGGCTCCGATACCCTACGAGCAGTACTTC TRBJ2-7 . . TRBV2
CASSLIRQRRLSGANVLTF TGTGCCAGCAGTTTAATCCGGCAGCGCCGGCTCTCTGGGGCCAACGTCCTGACTTTC TRBJ2-6 . . TRBV28
CASSREGQGAGYEQYF TGTGCCAGCAGCCGGGAAGGACAGGGGGCTGGCTACGAGCAGTACTTC TRBJ2-7 . TRBD1 TRBV4-2
CASRTLPAGLLNTGELFF TGTGCCAGCAGGACCCTCCCAGCGGGCCTTCTGAACACCGGGGAGCTGTTTTTT TRBJ2-2 . . TRBV6-4
CASSDGVRNTGELFF TGTGCCAGCAGCGATGGAGTAAGGAACACCGGGGAGCTGTTTTTT TRBJ2-2 . . TRBV9
CSVGIGVVYTEAFF TGCAGCGTTGGAATAGGGGTTGTTTACACTGAAGCTTTCTTT TRBJ1-1 . . TRBV29-1
CSVAYRTGELFF TGCAGCGTTGCCTATCGCACCGGGGAGCTGTTTTTT TRBJ2-2 . . TRBV29-1
CASSLGLLAGGTDTQYF TGTGCCAGCAGCTTAGGCCTACTAGCGGGAGGAACAGATACGCAGTATTTT TRBJ2-3 . TRBD2 TRBV7-9
CASLLDGLGDEYGYTF TGTGCCAGTCTACTGGACGGCCTAGGGGATGAGTATGGCTACACCTTC TRBJ1-2 . . TRBV2
CASSKKYQGADGTEAFF TGTGCCAGCTCAAAAAAATATCAGGGGGCCGATGGCACTGAAGCTTTCTTT TRBJ1-1 once TRBD1 TRBV18
CASRVFRGGSYEQYF TGTGCCAGCAGGGTTTTCAGGGGTGGTTCCTACGAGCAGTACTTC TRBJ2-7 . . TRBV28
CASSQREGQETQYF TGTGCCAGCAGCCAGCGCGAGGGCCAAGAGACCCAGTACTTC TRBJ2-5 . . TRBV5-6
CASSLIRASYNEQFF TGTGCCAGCAGTTTAATACGGGCTTCCTACAATGAGCAGTTCTTC TRBJ2-1 . . TRBV27
CASSQALTGPGPSLYEQYF TGCGCCAGCAGCCAAGCCCTGACTGGGCCTGGGCCTTCGCTCTACGAGCAGTACTTC TRBJ2-7 . . TRBV4-1
CASSPPGQGASYNEQFF TGTGCCAGCTCACCACCGGGGCAGGGGGCTTCCTACAATGAGCAGTTCTTC TRBJ2-1 . TRBD1 TRBV18
CASSQAVSYEQYF TGCGCCAGCAGCCAAGCGGTTTCCTACGAGCAGTACTTC TRBJ2-7 . . TRBV4-1
CASSAHWTGRTQYGYTF TGTGCCAGCAGCGCCCACTGGACAGGCCGCACCCAATATGGCTACACCTTC TRBJ1-2 . TRBD1 TRBV9
CASSRITGTGAYEQYF TGCGCCAGCAGTCGTATTACCGGGACAGGCGCCTACGAGCAGTACTTC TRBJ2-7 . TRBD1 TRBV4-1
CASSSGLAGPPLFF TGTGCCAGCAGCTCTGGACTAGCGGGACCCCCGTTGTTCTTC TRBJ2-1 . TRBD2 TRBV7-3
CASSLGGAEYEQYF TGTGCCAGCAGCTTAGGTGGGGCGGAGTACGAGCAGTACTTC TRBJ2-7 . . TRBV13
CASSGGRGGQPQHF TGCGCCAGCAGTGGTGGCCGGGGCGGTCAGCCCCAGCATTTT TRBJ1-5 . . TRBV10-2
CASSLLGGELFF TGTGCCAGCAGTTTACTAGGCGGGGAGCTGTTTTTT TRBJ2-2 . . TRBV12-3/TRBV12-4
CASSYQRPTDSNYGYTF TGTGCCAGCAGCTATCAAAGACCCACCGACTCTAACTATGGCTACACCTTC TRBJ1-2 . . TRBV7-9
CASSTDRAGYGYTF TGTGCCAGCAGCACGGACAGGGCAGGATATGGCTACACCTTC TRBJ1-2 . TRBD1 TRBV7-8
CASSARPVLLAGSTDTQYF TGTGCCAGCAGCGCTAGACCCGTCCTACTAGCGGGAAGCACAGATACGCAGTATTTT TRBJ2-3 . TRBD2 TRBV5-5
CAISDRLHTF TGTGCCATTTCCGACAGGCTCCACACCTTC TRBJ1-2 . . TRBV6-5
CASRDSGTRGSTQYF TGTGCCAGCAGGGACTCCGGGACTAGGGGAAGTACGCAGTATTTT TRBJ2-3 . TRBD2 TRBV2
CASSPTLTSGRGITGNEQYF TGTGCCAGTAGTCCCACTCTGACTAGCGGGAGGGGCATCACGGGGAACGAGCAGTACTTC TRBJ2-7 . TRBD2 TRBV19
CSASGTTYNEQFF TGCAGTGCTAGTGGGACTACCTACAATGAGCAGTTCTTC TRBJ2-1 . TRBD2 TRBV20-1
CASSLFRVESGNTIYF TGTGCCAGCAGCTTATTTCGCGTGGAATCTGGAAACACCATATATTTT TRBJ1-3 . . TRBV7-8